This T cell receptor (beta chain) is drawn from a study of molecular identifiers for immune sequencing clone quantification. The CDR3 sequence is 13 residues long. Per germline, CDR1 LGHNA and CDR2 YNFKEQ. For this clonotype: One junction end does not reproduce the germline sequence, and a read error may be involved.

Previously published methods and listed TCR primers were used for the bulk TCR libraries. One entry per CDR3 protein, called by TCRdb with MiXCR from the PCR reads. The sample lists under 85,000 distinct CDR3 sequences; about a sixth were seen once. The sample taken for sequencing was naive CD8+ T cells from blood, with Jurkat cell RNA spiked in. Subset: FACS-sorted CD8+CD4-CCR7+CD45RA+ naive T cells. The chain uses TRBV4-2 and TRBJ2-3; D might be TRBD1 or TRBD2, each matching 5 bases. The source is a human donor in good health. Some libraries in this study had Jurkat cell RNA spiked in. The CDR3 spells CASSQGDPDKQYF. CDR3 nucleotide sequence: TGTGCCAGCAGCCAAGGGGACCCAGATAAGCAGTATTTT.